The 8 T cell receptor beta chains given below trace back to one sample, sequenced in a study of blood T cell repertoires in COVID-19. Using immunoSEQ multiplex PCR, the repertoire was profiled, and TCRdb retains in-frame clones only, with some absent. In the table there are 250,000 to 350,000 clones, about 85% of which are singletons. The sequenced material came from peripheral blood. The origin of the receptors is a woman aged 50 to 60 with active or convalescent COVID-19.

The V gene is TRBV30, the J gene TRBJ1-2; D remains unclear. Trimming left V 2 bases short and J 0 bases short, with 10 bases between. There are 14 residues in the CDR3. The germline gives CDR1 GTSNPN, CDR2 SVGIG (reference sequence). CDR3 nucleotide sequence: TGTGCCTGGAGTCCCGCAGTATCTAACTATGGCTACACCTTC. Its translation is CAWSPAVSNYGYTF.

The chain uses TRBV18 and TRBJ1-2, with D perhaps matching TRBD1 (5 bases). Germline V gene data show CDR1 as KGHSH and CDR2 as LQKENI. There are 18 residues in the CDR3. The germline V and J ends were trimmed by 5 bases and 4 bases, with 26 bases remaining between them. The CDR3 region has the DNA TGTGCCAGCTCAGAGCTTATACTGCGGGGCTCTGGGGTCTATGGCTACACCTTC. It codes for CASSELILRGSGVYGYTF.

The chain has TRBV2 and TRBJ1-4; 10 nucleotides line up with TRBD1. CDR1 is SNHLY and CDR2 is FYNNEI in the germline V gene. Trimming took 4 bases from V and 6 from J; bases not matched to a gene: 11. The CDR3 spans 17 residues. The CDR3 region has the DNA TGTGCCAGCAGTGCCGGGACAGGGGCGCCAAAGGATGAAAAACTGTTTTTT. It specifies CASSAGTGAPKDEKLFF.

The CDR3 spells CASSPGGAIEKLFF. CDR3 coding DNA: TGTGCCAGCTCTCCGGGGGGGGCGATAGAAAAACTGTTTTTT. J is TRBJ1-4 and V is TRBV25-1; possible D gene TRBD1, 6 bases. Germline V CDR1 and CDR2: MGHDK, SYGVNS. Trimming removed 8 bases from V and 8 bases from J, with 18 bases in between. This CDR3 has 14 residues.

V is TRBV15 and J is TRBJ2-7; the match to TRBD1 covers 11 bases. This CDR3 comprises 15 residues. The J segment lost 3 bases and the V segment lost 3 bases, leaving 4 bases of the junction unmatched. Germline CDR1 reads LNHNV; CDR2 reads YYDKDF (reference sequence). CDR3 DNA: TGTGCCACCAGCAGCGGGACAGGGGGGGTCTACGAGCAGTACTTC. This translates into CATSSGTGGVYEQYF.

This clone was counted a single time. The genes are TRBV7-9 and TRBJ2-1; 7 bases match TRBD2. The trim removed 5 bases at V and 9 bases at J, leaving 7 bases unmatched. Per germline, CDR1 SEHNR and CDR2 FQNEAQ (reference sequence). This CDR3 has 13 amino acids. The CDR3 spells CASSPAVAGEQFF. The CDR3 bases are TGTGCCAGCAGCCCAGCGGTAGCGGGTGAGCAGTTCTTC.

J is TRBJ1-2 and V is TRBV19, with 9 positions matching TRBD1. V trimming: 6 bases; J trimming: 4 bases; junction bases outside the gene matches: 15. CDR1 LNHDA and CDR2 SQIVND come from the germline V gene (reference sequence). The CDR3 loop spans 17 amino acids. The CDR3 sequence: CASSLILQGALTYGYTF. The DNA of the CDR3 is TGTGCCAGTAGCCTTATCTTACAGGGGGCGCTTACCTATGGCTACACCTTC.

This chain connects TRBV19 to TRBJ2-1, with 10 bases that match TRBD2. Trimming removed 10 bases from V and 6 bases from J; junction bases left unmatched: 6. The germline CDR1 and CDR2 sequences are LNHDA and SQIVND (reference sequence). The CDR3 is 13 residues long. CDR3 coding DNA: TGTGCCACAACTAGCGGGGTGATCAATGAGCAGTTCTTC. As protein: CATTSGVINEQFF. The entire variable domain, with the rest obtained from reference TRBV19 and TRBJ2-1, is as follows: DGGITQSPKYLFRKEGQNVTLSCEQNLNHDAMYWYRQDPGQGLRLIYYSQIVNDFQKGDIAEGYSVSREKKESFPLTVTSAQKNPTAFYLCATTSGVINEQFFGPGTRLTVL.